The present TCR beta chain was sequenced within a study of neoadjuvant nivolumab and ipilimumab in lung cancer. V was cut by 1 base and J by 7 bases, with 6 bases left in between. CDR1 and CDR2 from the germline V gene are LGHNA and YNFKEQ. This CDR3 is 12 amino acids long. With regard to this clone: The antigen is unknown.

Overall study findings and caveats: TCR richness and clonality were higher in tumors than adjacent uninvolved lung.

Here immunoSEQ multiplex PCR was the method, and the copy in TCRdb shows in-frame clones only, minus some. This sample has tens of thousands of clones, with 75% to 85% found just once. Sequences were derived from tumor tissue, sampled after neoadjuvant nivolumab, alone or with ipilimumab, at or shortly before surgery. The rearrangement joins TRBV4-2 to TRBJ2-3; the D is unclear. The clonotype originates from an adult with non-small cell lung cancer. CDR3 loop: CASSQGPYTQYF. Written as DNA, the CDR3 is TGTGCCAGCAGCCAAGGTCCCTATACGCAGTATTTT.